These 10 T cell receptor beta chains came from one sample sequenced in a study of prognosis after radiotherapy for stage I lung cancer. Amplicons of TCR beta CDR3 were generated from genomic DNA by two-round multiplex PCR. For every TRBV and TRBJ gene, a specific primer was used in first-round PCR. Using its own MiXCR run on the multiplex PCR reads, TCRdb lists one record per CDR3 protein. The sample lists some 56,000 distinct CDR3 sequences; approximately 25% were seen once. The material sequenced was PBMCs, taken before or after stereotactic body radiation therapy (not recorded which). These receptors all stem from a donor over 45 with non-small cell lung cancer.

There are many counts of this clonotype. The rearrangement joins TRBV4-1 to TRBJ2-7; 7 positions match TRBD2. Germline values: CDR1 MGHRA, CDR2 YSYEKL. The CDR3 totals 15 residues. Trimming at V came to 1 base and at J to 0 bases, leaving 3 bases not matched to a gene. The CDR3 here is CASSQGRGSSYEQYF. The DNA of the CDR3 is TGCGCCAGCAGCCAAGGGCGGGGGAGCTCCTACGAGCAGTACTTC.

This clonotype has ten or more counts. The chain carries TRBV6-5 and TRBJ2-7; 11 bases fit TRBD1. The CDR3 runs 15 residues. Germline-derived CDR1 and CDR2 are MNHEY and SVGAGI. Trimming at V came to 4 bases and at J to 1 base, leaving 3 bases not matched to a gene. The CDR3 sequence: CASSSGQGGSYEQYF. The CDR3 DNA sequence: TGTGCCAGCAGTTCGGGACAGGGGGGATCCTACGAGCAGTACTTC.

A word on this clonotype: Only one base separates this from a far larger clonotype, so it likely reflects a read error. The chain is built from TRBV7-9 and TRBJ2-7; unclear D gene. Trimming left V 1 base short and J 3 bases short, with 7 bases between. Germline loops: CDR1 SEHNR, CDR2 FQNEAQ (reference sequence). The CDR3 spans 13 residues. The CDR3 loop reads CASSLVLIYEQYF. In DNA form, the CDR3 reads TGTGCCAGCAGCTTAGTGTTGATCTACGAGCAGTACTTC.

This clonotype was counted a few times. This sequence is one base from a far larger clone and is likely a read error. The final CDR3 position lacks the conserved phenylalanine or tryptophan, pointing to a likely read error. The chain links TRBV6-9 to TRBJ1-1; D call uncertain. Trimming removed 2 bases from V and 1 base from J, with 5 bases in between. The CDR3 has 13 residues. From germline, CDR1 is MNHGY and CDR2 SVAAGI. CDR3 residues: CASSYQPNTEAFS. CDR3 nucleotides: TGTGCCAGCAGTTATCAGCCGAACACTGAAGCTTTCTCT.

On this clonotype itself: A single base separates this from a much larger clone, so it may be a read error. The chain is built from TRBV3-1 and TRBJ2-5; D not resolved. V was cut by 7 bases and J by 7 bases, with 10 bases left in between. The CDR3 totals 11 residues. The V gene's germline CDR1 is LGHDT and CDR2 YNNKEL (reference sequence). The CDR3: CASISLGTQYF. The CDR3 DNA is TGTGCCAGCATCAGCCTGGGGACCCAGTACTTC.

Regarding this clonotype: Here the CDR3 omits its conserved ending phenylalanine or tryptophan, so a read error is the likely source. Here the CDR3 reads CASSLGYGANYGYTS. CDR3 coding DNA: TGTGCCAGCAGCTTAGGGTACGGAGCTAACTATGGTTACACCTCC. This rearrangement joins TRBV6-2 or TRBV6-3 to TRBJ1-2; D is ambiguous. Germline CDR1 is MNHEY and CDR2 is SVGEGT. The CDR3 loop spans 15 amino acids.

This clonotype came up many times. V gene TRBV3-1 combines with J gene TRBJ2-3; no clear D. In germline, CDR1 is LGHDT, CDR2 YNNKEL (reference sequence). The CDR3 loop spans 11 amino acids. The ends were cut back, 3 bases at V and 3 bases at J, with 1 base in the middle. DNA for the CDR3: TGTGCCAGCAGCCAGACAGATACGCAGTATTTT. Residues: CASSQTDTQYF.

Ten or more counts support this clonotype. The CDR3 loop reads CASSSGATFMYGYTF. The DNA for the CDR3 is TGTGCCAGCAGCTCCGGAGCGACTTTTATGTATGGCTACACCTTC. This rearrangement joins TRBV5-4 to TRBJ1-2, with no clear D. The CDR3 has 15 residues. V lost 3 bases and J lost 5, with 17 bases in between. The V gene's germline CDR1 is SGHNT and CDR2 YYREEE (reference sequence).

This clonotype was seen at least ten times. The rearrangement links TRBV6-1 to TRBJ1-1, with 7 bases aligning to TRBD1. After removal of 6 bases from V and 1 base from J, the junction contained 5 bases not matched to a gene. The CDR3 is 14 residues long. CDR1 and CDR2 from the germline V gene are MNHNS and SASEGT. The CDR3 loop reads CASRSGTANTEAFF. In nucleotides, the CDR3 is TGTGCCAGCAGATCCGGGACAGCGAACACTGAAGCTTTCTTT.

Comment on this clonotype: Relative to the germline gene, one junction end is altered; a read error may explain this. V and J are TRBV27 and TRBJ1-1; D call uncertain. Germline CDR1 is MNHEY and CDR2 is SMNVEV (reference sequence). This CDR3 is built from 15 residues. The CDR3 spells CASSLFGGPNTEAFF. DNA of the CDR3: TGTGCCAGCAGCTTATTTGGAGGGCCGAACACTGAAGCTTTCTTT.